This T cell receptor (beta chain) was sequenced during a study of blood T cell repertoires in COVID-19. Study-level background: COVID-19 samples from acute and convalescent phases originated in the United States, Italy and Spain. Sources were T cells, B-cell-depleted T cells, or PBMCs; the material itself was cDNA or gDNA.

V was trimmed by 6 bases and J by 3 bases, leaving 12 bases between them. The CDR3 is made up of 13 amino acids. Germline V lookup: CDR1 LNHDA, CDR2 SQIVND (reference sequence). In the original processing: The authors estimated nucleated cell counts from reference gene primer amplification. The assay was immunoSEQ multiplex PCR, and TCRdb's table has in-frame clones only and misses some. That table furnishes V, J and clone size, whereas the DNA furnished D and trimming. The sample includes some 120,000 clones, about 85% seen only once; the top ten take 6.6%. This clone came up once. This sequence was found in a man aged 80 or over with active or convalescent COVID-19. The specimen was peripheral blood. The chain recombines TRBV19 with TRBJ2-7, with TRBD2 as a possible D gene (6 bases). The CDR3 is CASREGGHYEQYF. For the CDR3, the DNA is TGTGCCAGTAGGGAGGGAGGCCACTACGAGCAGTACTTC.